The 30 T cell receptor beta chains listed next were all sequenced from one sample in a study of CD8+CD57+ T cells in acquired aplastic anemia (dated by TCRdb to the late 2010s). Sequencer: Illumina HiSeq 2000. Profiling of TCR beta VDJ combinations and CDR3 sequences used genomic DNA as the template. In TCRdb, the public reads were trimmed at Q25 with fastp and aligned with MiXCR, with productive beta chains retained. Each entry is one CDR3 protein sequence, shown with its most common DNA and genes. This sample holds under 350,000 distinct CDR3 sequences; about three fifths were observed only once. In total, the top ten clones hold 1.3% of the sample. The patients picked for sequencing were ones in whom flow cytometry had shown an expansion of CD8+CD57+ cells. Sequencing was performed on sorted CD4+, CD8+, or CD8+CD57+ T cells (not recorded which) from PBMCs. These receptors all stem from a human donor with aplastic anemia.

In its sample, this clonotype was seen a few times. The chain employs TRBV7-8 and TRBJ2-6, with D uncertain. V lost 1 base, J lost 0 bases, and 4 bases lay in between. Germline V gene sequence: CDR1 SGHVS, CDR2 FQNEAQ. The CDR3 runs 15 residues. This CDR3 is CASSLESSGANVLTF. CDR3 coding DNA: TGTGCCAGCAGCTTAGAGAGCTCTGGGGCCAACGTCCTGACTTTC.

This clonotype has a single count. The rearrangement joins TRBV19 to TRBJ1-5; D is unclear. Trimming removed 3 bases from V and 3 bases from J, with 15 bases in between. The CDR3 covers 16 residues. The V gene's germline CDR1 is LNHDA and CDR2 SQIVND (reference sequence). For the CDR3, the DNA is TGTGCCAGTAGTATCCAAACACGGGGAAACAATCAGCCCCAGCATTTT. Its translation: CASSIQTRGNNQPQHF.

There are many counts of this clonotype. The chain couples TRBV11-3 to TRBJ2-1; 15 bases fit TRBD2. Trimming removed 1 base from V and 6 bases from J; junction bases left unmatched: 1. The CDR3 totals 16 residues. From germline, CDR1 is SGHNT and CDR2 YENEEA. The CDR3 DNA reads TGTGCCAGCAGCTTAGGGACTAGCGGGGGGGCCAATGAGCAGTTCTTC. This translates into CASSLGTSGGANEQFF.

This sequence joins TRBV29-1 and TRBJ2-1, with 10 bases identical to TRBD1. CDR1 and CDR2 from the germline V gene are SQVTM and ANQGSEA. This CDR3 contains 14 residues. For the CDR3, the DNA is TGCAGTGCGCCCGGGACAGGGGACTACAATGAGCAGTTCTTC. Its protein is CSAPGTGDYNEQFF.

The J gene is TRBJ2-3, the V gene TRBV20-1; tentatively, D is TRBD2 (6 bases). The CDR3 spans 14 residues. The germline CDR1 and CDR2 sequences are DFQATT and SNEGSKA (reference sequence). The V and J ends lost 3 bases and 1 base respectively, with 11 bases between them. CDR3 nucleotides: TGCAGTGCTAGTGTAGCGGTTCGCACAGATACGCAGTATTTT. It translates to CSASVAVRTDTQYF.

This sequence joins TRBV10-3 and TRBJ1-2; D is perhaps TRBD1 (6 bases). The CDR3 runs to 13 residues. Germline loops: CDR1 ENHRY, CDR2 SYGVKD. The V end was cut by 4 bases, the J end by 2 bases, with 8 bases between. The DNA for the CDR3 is TGTGCCATCAGTGCAGGGGTGAACTATGGCTACACCTTC. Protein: CAISAGVNYGYTF.

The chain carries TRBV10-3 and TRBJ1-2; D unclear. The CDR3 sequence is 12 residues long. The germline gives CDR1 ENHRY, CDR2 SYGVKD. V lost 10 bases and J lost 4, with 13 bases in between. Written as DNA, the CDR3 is TGTGCCAGCATGGCAAGCAGCTATGGCTACACCTTC. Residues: CASMASSYGYTF.

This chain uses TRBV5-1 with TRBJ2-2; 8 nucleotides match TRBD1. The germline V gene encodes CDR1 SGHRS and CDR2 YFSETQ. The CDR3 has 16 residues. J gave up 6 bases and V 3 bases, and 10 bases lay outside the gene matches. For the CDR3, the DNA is TGCGCCAGCAGCTCCTCACCGGGACAGGCCCCCGGGGAGCTGTTTTTT. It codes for CASSSSPGQAPGELFF.

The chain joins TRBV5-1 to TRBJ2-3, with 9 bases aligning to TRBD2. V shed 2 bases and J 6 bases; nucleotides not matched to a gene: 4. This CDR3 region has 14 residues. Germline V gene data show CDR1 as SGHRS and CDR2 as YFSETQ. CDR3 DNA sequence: TGCGCCAGCAGCTTTGGACTAGCGATCGATACGCAGTATTTT. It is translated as CASSFGLAIDTQYF.

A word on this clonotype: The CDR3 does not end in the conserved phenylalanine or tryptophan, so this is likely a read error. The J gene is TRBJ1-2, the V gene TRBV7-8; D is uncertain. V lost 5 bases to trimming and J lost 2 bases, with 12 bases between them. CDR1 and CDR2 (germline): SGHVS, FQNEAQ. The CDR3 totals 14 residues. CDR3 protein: CASSTLTRNYGYTV. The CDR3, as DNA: TGTGCCAGCAGCACCCTCACACGGAACTATGGCTACACCGTC.

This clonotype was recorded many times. The CDR3 region is CSATEDSRTDTQYF. The CDR3 coding sequence is TGCAGTGCTACAGAGGACAGTCGCACAGATACGCAGTATTTT. This chain connects TRBV20-1 to TRBJ2-3; D may be TRBD1 (6 bases). Trimming removed 4 bases at V and 1 base at J, with 12 bases between. Germline lookup yields CDR1 DFQATT and CDR2 SNEGSKA (reference sequence). The CDR3 extends over 14 amino acids.

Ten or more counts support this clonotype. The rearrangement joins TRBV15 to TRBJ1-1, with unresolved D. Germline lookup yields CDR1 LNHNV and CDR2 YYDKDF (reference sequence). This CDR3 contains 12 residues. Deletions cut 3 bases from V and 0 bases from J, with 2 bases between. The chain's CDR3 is CATSSMNTEAFF. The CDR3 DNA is TGTGCCACCAGCAGTATGAACACTGAAGCTTTCTTT.

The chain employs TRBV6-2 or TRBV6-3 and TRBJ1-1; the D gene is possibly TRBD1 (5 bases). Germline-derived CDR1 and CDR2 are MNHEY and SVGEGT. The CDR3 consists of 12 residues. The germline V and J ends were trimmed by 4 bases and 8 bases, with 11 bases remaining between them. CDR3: CASSSRGWEAFF. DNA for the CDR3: TGTGCCAGCAGTTCTAGGGGCTGGGAAGCTTTCTTT.

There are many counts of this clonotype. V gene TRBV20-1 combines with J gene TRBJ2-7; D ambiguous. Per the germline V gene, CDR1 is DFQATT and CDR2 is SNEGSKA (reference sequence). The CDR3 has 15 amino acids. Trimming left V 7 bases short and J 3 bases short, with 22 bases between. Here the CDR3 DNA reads TGCAGTGTTCTAGAGTCGGGTGGCCCACTCTACGAGCAGTACTTC. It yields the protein CSVLESGGPLYEQYF.

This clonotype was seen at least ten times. The CDR3 here is CSVEKGDRGYEQYF. The CDR3 DNA is TGCAGCGTTGAGAAGGGGGACAGGGGTTACGAGCAGTACTTC. The rearrangement uses TRBV29-1 and TRBJ2-7; 10 nucleotides match TRBD1. In germline, CDR1 is SQVTM, CDR2 ANQGSEA. The CDR3 loop spans 14 amino acids. Germline trimming cut 3 bases from V and 4 bases from J; bases unmatched to any gene: 6.

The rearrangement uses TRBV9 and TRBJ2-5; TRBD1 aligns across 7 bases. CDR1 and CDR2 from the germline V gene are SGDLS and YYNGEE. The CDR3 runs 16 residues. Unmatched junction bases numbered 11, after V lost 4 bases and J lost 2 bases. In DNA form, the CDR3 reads TGTGCCAGCAGCCTAGGGGCAGGGGGTCCTCAAGAGACCCAGTACTTC. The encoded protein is CASSLGAGGPQETQYF.

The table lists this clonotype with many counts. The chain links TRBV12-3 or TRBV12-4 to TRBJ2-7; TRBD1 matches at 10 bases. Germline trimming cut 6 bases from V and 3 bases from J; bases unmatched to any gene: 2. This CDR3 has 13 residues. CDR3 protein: CASRTGGVYEQYF. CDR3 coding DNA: TGTGCCAGCAGGACAGGGGGCGTCTACGAGCAGTACTTC.

CDR3 sequence (DNA): TGTGCCAGCGGAGTACAGGGAGTACTAGCTTTCTTT. Translating gives CASGVQGVLAFF. The chain is built from TRBV7-9 and TRBJ1-1, with D perhaps matching TRBD1 (6 bases). Germline loops: CDR1 SEHNR, CDR2 FQNEAQ (reference sequence). The CDR3 sequence is 12 residues long. Deletions cut 8 bases from V and 10 bases from J, with 17 bases between.

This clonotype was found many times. The DNA for the CDR3 is TGTGCCTGGAGTGTAGGGGGTTGGCAATCACCCCTCCACTTT. This encodes CAWSVGGWQSPLHF. The rearrangement joins TRBV30 to TRBJ1-6, with D perhaps matching TRBD1 (6 bases). Per germline, CDR1 GTSNPN and CDR2 SVGIG (reference sequence). The CDR3 length is 14 residues. V lost 0 bases to trimming and J lost 10 bases, with 13 bases between them.

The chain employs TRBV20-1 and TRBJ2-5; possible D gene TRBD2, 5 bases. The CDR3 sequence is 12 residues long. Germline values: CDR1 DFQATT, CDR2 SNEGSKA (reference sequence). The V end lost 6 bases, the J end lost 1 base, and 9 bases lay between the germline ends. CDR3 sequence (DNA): TGCAGTGCAAGGCGGGCCCAAGAGACCCAGTACTTC. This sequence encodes CSARRAQETQYF.

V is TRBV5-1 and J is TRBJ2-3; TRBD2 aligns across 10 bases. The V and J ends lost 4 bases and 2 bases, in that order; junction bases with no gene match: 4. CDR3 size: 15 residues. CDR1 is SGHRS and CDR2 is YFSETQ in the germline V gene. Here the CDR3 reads CASSALAGPTDTQYF. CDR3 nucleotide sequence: TGCGCCAGCAGCGCACTAGCGGGGCCCACAGATACGCAGTATTTT.

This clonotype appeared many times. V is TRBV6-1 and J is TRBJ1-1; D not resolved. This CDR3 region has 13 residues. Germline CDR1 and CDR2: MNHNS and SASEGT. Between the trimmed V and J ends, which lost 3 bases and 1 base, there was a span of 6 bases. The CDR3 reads CASSDRRNTEAFF. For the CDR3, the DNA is TGTGCCAGCAGTGACAGGCGGAACACTGAAGCTTTCTTT.

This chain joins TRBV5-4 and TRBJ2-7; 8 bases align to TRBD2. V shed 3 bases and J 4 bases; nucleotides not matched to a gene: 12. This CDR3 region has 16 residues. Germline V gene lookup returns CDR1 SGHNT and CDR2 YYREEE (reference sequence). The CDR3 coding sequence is TGTGCCAGCAGCTCGGGGGGGAGGGCCTTGACTTACGAGCAGTACTTC. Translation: CASSSGGRALTYEQYF. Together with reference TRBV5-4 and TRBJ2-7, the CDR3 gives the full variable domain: ETGVTQSPTHLIKTRGQQVTLRCSSQSGHNTVSWYQQALGQGPQFIFQYYREEENGRGNFPPRFSGLQFPNYSSELNVNALELDDSALYLCASSSGGRALTYEQYFGPGTRLTVT.

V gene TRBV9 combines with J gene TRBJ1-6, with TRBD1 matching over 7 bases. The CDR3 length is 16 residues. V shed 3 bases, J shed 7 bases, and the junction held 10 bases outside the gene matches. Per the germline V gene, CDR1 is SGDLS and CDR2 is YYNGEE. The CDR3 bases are TGTGCCAGCAGCGCGAGGGACAGCCTAACCAATTCACCCCTCCACTTT. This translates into CASSARDSLTNSPLHF.

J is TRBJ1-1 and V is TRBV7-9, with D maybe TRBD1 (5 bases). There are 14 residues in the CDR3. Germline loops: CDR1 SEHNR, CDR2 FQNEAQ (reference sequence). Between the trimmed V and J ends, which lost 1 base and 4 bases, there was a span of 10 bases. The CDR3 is CASSLVVGGTEAFF. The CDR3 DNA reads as TGTGCCAGCAGCTTAGTAGTGGGGGGCACTGAAGCTTTCTTT.

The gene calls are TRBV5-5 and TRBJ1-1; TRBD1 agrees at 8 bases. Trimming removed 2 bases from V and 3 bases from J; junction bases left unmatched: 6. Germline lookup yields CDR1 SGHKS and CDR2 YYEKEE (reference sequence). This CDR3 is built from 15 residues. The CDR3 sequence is CASSLGGTGYTEAFF. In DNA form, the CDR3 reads TGTGCCAGCAGCTTAGGCGGGACAGGATACACTGAAGCTTTCTTT.

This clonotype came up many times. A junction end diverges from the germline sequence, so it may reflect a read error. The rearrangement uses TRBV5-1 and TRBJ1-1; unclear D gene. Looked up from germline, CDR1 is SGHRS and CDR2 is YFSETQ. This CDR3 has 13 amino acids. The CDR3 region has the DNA TGTGCCAGCAGTTTAGCTCAGAACACTGAAGCTTTCTTT. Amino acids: CASSLAQNTEAFF. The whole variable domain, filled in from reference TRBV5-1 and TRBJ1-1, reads KAGVTQTPRYLIKTRGQQVTLSCSPISGHRSVSWYQQTPGQGLQFLFEYFSETQRNKGNFPGRFSGRQFSNSRSEMNVSTLELGDSALYLCASSLAQNTEAFFGQGTRLTVV.

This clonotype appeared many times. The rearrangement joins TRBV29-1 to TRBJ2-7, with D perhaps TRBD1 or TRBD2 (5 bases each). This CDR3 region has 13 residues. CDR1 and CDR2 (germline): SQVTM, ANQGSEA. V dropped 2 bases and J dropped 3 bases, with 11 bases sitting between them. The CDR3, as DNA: TGCAGCGTTGAATGGGACGGTTTCTACGAGCAGTACTTC. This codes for CSVEWDGFYEQYF.

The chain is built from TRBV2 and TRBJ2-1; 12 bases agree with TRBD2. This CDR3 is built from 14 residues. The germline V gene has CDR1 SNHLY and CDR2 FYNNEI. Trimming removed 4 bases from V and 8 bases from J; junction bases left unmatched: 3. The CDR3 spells CASSGLAGGDEQFF. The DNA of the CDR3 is TGTGCCAGCAGTGGGCTAGCGGGAGGGGATGAGCAGTTCTTC.

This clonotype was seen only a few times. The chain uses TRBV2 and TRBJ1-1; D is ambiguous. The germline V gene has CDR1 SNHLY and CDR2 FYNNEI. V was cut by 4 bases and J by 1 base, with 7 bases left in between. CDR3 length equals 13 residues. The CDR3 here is CASSVIRNTEAFF. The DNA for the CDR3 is TGTGCCAGCAGTGTGATCAGGAACACTGAAGCTTTCTTT.